This T cell receptor (beta chain) is from a study of shared clonotypes between healthy human individuals. Study summary: The study used three CD4 naive, three CD4 memory, two CD8 naive and one CD8 memory plate per donor. Overall study results and limits: Inspection by rarefaction showed sorted-subset sequencing to be incomplete despite large depth. In this cohort, only blood was sampled, and tissue repertoires likely differ. A generally larger estimated richness was seen in naive subsets than in memory subsets.

In regard to this clone: Its antigen is not identified.

The length of the CDR3 is 13 residues. V was trimmed by 4 bases and J by 9 bases, leaving 13 bases between them. Germline values: CDR1 SNHLY, CDR2 FYNNEI. Naive CD8 isolation took CD45RO-negative cells positively selected for CCR7 and excluded terminally differentiated effector memory CD45RA+ cells. Data came from immunoSEQ multiplex PCR; TCRdb stores just in-frame clones and leaves some out. The sample records about 820,000 clones, about 92% being singletons. The chain recombines TRBV2 with TRBJ2-1; weak D call: TRBD2 (6 bases). The clonotype was recovered from a man aged 30 to 39 in good health. Sequenced sample: naive CD8+ T cells sorted from blood. This CDR3 is CASSGDSRGEQFF. In nucleotides, the CDR3 is TGTGCCAGCAGTGGGGACTCCCGGGGTGAGCAGTTCTTC.